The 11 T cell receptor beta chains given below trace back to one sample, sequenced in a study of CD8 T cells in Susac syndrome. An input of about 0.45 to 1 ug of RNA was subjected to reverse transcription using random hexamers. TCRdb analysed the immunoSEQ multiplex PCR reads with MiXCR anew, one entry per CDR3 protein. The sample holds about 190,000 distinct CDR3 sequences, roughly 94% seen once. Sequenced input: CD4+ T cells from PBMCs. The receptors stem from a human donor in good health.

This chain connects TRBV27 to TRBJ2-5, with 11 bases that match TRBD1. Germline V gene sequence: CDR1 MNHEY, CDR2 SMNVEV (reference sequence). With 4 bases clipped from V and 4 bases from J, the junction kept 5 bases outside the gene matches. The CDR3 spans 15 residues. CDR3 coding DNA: TGTGCCAGCAGTTCCGGGACAGGGGGTGCAGAGACCCAGTACTTC. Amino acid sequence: CASSSGTGGAETQYF.

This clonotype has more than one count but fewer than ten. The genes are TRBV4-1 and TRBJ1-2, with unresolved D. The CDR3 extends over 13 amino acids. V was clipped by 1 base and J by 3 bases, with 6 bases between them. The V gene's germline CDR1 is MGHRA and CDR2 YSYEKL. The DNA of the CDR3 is TGCGCCAGCAGCCAAGGCGGGGACTATGGCTACACCTTC. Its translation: CASSQGGDYGYTF.

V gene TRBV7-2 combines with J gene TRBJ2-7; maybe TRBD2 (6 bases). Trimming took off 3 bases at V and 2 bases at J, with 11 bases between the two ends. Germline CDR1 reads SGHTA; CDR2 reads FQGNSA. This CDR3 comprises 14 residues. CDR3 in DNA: TGTGCCAGCAGCTTTCTGGGGGGTCCCTACGAGCAGTACTTC. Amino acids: CASSFLGGPYEQYF.

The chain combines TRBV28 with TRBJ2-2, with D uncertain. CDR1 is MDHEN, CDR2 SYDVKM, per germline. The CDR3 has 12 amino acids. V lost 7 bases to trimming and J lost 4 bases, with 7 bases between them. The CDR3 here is CASKESTGELFF. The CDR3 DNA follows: TGTGCCAGCAAGGAAAGCACCGGGGAGCTGTTTTTT.

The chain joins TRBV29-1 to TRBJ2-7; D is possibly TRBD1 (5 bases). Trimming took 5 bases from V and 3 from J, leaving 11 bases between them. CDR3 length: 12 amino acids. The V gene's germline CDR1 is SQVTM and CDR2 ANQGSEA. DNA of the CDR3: TGCAGCGTTTTAGGGCAGGGCTACGAGCAGTACTTC. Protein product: CSVLGQGYEQYF.

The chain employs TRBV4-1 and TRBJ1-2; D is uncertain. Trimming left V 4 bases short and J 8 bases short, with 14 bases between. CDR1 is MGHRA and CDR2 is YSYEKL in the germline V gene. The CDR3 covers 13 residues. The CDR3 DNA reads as TGCGCCAGCAGCCCAGCTGACCTTAGGGGCTACACCTTC. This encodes CASSPADLRGYTF.

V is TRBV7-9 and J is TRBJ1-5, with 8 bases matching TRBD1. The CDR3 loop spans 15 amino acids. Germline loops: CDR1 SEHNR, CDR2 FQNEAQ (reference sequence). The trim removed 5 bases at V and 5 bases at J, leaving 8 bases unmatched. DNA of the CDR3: TGTGCCAGCAGCACCGACAGGGGAGGAGATCAGCCCCAGCATTTT. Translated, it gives CASSTDRGGDQPQHF.

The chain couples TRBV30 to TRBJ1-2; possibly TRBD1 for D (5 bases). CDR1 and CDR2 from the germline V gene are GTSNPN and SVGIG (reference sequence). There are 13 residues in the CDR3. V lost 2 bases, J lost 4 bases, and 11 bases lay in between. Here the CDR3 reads CAWSLGPTYGYTF. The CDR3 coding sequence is TGTGCCTGGAGTCTGGGGCCTACCTATGGCTACACCTTC.

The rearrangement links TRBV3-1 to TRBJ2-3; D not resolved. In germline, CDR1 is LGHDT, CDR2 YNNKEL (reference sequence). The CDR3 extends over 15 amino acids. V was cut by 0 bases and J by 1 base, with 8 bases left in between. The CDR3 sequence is CASSQDLSRTDTQYF. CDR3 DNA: TGTGCCAGCAGCCAAGATCTGTCCCGCACAGATACGCAGTATTTT.

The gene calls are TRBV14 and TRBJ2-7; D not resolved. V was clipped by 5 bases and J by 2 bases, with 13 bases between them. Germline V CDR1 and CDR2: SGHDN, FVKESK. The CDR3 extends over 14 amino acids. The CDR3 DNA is TGTGCCAGCAGCGAAGTCAGGTTCGCCTACGAGCAGTACTTC. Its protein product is CASSEVRFAYEQYF.

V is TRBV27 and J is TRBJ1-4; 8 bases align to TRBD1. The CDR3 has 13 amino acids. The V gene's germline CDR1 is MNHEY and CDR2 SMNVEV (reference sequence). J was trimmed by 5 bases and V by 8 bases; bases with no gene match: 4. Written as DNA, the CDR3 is TGTGCCAGCTGGGGACAGGAGAATGAAAAACTGTTTTTT. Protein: CASWGQENEKLFF. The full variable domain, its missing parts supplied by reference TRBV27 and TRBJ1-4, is EAQVTQNPRYLITVTGKKLTVTCSQNMNHEYMSWYRQDPGLGLRQIYYSMNVEVTDKGDVPEGYKVSRKEKRNFPLILESPSPNQTSLYFCASWGQENEKLFFGSGTQLSVL.